Below, 3 T cell receptor beta chains from the same sample are listed, as sequenced in a study of post-analysis software for immune sequencing data. Study findings and constraints: The study found TRBV5-6, TRBV5-1 and TRBV20-1 among five TRBV segments more frequent in patients than controls.

Carried by the TCR beta cDNA libraries were unique molecular identifiers. TCRdb recomputed calls from the PCR reads with MiXCR, one row per CDR3 protein. This sample has hundreds of thousands of distinct CDR3 sequences, with roughly three fifths found just once. Their recognized antigens are unknown. Input material: blood. The receptor set was obtained from a girl aged 2 to 9 with multiple sclerosis.

This clonotype was observed a single time. The gene calls are TRBV14 and TRBJ2-1; either TRBD1 or TRBD2 may fit D (6 bases each). The CDR3 has 14 amino acids. Germline values: CDR1 SGHDN, CDR2 FVKESK. Trimming stripped 0 bases from V and 9 bases from J, with 12 bases between. The CDR3 coding sequence is TGTGCCAGCAGCCAAGAATCCGGAGGGGGTGAGCAGTTCTTC. Amino acids: CASSQESGGGEQFF.

This clonotype was counted a few times. The rearrangement uses TRBV20-1 and TRBJ2-5, with D possibly TRBD2 on 6 matching bases. The CDR3 consists of 13 residues. Germline-derived CDR1 and CDR2 are DFQATT and SNEGSKA (reference sequence). Trimming removed 7 bases at V and 0 bases at J, with 12 bases between. CDR3: CSVFSSDQETQYF. CDR3 nucleotide sequence: TGCAGTGTTTTTTCTAGCGACCAAGAGACCCAGTACTTC.

The chain combines TRBV6-5 with TRBJ2-1; 11 nucleotides line up with TRBD2. Germline lookup yields CDR1 MNHEY and CDR2 SVGAGI. The CDR3 runs to 16 residues. J was trimmed by 3 bases and V by 6 bases; bases with no gene match: 7. CDR3 region: CASRTGTSGVYNEQFF. The CDR3 DNA is TGTGCCAGCAGGACCGGGACTAGCGGAGTCTACAATGAGCAGTTCTTC.